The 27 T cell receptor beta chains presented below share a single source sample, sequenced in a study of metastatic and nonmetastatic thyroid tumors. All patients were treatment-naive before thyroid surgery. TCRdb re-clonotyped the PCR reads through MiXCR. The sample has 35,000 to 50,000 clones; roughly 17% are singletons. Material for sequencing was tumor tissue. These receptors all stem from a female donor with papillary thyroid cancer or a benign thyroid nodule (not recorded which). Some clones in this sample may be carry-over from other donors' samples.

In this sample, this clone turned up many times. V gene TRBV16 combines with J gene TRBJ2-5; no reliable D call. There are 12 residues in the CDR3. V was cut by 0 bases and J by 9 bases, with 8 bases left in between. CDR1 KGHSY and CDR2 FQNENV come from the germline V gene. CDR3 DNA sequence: TGTGCCAGCAGCCAATCAAACTCCCCCCAGTACTTC. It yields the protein CASSQSNSPQYF.

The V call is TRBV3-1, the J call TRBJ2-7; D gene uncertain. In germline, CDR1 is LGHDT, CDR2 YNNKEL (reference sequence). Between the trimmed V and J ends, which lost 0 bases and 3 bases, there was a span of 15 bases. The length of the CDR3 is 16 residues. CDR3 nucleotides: TGTGCCAGCAGCCAAGAGTATGTTATCGGGTTCTACGAGCAGTACTTC. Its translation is CASSQEYVIGFYEQYF.

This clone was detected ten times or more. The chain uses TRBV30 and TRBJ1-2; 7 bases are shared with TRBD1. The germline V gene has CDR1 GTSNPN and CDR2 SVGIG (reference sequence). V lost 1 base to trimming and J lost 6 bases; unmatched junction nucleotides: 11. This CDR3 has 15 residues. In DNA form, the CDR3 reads TGTGCCTGGAGTGCTCCAACGAACAGGGGAGATGGCTACACCTTC. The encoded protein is CAWSAPTNRGDGYTF.

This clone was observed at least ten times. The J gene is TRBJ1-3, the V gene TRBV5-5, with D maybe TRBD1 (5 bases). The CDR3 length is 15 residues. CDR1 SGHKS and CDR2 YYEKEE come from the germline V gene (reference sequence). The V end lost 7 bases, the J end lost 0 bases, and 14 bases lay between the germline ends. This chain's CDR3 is CASAYDGASGNTIYF. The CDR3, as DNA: TGTGCCAGCGCTTATGACGGGGCCTCTGGAAACACCATATATTTT.

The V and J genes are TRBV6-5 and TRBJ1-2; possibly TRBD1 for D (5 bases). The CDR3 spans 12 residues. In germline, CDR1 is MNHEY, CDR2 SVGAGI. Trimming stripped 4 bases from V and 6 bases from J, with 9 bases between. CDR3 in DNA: TGTGCCAGCAGTTCCCGGGACGATGGCTACACCTTC. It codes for CASSSRDDGYTF.

This CDR3 reads CASSLARTGVYYGYTF. The CDR3 DNA sequence: TGTGCCAGCAGCTTGGCCCGTACAGGAGTCTACTATGGCTACACCTTC. The chain is built from TRBV5-5 and TRBJ1-2; perhaps TRBD1 as D (5 bases). Trimming removed 0 bases at V and 3 bases at J, with 15 bases between. This CDR3 has 16 residues. Looked up from germline, CDR1 is SGHKS and CDR2 is YYEKEE (reference sequence).

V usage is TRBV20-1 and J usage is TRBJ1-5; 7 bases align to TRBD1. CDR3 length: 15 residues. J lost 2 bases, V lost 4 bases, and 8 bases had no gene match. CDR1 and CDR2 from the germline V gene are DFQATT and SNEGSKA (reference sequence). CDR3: CSAITGADGNQPQHF. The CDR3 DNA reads TGCAGTGCTATTACAGGGGCGGATGGCAATCAGCCCCAGCATTTT.

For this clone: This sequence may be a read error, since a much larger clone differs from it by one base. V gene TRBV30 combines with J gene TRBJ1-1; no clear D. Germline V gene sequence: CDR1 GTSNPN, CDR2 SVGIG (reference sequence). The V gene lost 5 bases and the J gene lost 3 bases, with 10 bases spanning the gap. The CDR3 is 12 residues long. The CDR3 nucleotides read TGTGCCTGGGATGTCCAGTACACTGAAGCTTTCTTT. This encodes CAWDVQYTEAFF.

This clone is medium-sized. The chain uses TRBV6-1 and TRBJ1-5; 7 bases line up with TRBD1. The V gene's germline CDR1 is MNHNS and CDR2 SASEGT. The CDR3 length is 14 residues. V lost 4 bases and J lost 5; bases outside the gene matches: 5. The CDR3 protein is CASSVTGAYQPQHF. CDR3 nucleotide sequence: TGTGCCAGCAGTGTCACAGGGGCGTATCAGCCCCAGCATTTT.

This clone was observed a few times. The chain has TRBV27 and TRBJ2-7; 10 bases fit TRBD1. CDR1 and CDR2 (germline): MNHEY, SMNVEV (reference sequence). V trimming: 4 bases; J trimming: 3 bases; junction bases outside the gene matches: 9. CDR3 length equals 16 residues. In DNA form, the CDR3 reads TGTGCCAGCAGTTACCGGGACAGGGGTGGGGGCTACGAGCAGTACTTC. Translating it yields CASSYRDRGGGYEQYF.

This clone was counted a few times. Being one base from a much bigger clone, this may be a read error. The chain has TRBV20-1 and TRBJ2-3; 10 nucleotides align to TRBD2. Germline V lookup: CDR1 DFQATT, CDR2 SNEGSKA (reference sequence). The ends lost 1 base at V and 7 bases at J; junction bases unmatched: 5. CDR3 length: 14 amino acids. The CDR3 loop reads CSARAASGSYTQYF. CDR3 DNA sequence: TGCAGTGCTAGAGCGGCTAGCGGGAGTTATACGCAGTATTTT.

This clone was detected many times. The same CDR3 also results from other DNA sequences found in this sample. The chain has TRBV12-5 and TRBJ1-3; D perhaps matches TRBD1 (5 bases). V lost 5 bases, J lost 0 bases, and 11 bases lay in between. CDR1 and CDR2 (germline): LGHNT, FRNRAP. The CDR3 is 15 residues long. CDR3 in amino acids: CASGKQVISGNTIYF. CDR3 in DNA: TGTGCTAGTGGTAAACAGGTGATCTCTGGAAACACCATATATTTT.

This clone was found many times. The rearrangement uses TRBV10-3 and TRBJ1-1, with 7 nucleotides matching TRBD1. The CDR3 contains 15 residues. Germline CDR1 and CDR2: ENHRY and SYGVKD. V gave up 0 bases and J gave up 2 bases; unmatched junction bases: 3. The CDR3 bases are TGTGCCATCAGTGAGTCGGGACAGATTAACACTGAAGCTTTCTTT. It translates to CAISESGQINTEAFF.

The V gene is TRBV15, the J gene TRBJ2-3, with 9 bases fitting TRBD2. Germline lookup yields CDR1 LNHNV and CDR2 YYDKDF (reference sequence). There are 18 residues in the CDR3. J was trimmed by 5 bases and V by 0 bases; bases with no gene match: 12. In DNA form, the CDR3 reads TGTGCCACCAGCAGAGATACCCTTGCGGGAGGGCCAAGAGATACGCAGTATTTT. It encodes CATSRDTLAGGPRDTQYF.

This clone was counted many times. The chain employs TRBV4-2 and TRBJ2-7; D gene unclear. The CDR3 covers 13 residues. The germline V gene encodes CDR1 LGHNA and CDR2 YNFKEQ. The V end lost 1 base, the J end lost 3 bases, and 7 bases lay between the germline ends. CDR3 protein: CASSQVVSYEQYF. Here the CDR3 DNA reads TGTGCCAGCAGCCAAGTTGTAAGCTACGAGCAGTACTTC.

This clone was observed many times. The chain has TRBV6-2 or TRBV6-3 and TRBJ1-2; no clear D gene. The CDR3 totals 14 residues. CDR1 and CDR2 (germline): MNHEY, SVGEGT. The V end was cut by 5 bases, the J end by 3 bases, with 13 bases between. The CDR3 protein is CASSSQRSDYGYTF. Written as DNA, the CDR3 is TGTGCCAGCAGTAGCCAGCGTTCAGACTATGGCTACACCTTC.

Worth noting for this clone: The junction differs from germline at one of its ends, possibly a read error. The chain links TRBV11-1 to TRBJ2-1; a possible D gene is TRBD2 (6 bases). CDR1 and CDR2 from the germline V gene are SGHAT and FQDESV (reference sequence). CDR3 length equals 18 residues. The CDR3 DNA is TGTGCCAGCAGCACAAAATCGGGACTTACGTACTCCCACAATGAGCAGTTCTTC. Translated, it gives CASSTKSGLTYSHNEQFF.

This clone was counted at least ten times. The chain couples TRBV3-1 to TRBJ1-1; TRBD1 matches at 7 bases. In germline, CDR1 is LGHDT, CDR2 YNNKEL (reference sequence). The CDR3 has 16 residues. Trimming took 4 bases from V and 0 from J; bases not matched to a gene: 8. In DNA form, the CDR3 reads TGTGCCAGCAGCCTCGAGCAGGGGGATCTGAACACTGAAGCTTTCTTT. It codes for CASSLEQGDLNTEAFF.

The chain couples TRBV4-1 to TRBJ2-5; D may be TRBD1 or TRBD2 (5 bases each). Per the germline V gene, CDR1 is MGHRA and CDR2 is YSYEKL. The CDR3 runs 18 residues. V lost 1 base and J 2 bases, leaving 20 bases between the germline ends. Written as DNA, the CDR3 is TGCGCCAGCAGCCAAGTTCCGTCGGGGACGGGAAAACAAGAGACCCAGTACTTC. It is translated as CASSQVPSGTGKQETQYF.

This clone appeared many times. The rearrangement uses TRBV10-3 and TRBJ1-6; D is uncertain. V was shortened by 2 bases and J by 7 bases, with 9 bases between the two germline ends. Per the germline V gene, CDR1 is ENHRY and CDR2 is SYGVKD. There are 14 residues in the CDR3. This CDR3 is CAISEPQQNSPLHF. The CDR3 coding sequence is TGTGCCATCAGTGAGCCCCAGCAAAATTCACCCCTCCACTTT.

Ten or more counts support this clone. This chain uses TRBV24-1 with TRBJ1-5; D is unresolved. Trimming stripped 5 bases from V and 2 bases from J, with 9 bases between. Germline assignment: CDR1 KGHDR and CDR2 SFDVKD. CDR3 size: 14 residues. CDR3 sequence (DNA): TGTGCCACCAGTGCTGCTAGGGGCAATCAGCCCCAGCATTTT. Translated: CATSAARGNQPQHF.

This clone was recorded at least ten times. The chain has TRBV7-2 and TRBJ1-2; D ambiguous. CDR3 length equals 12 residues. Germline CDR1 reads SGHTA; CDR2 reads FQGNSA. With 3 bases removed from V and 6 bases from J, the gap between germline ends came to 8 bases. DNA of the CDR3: TGTGCCAGCAGCTTCTTGGGCAATGGCTACACCTTC. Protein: CASSFLGNGYTF. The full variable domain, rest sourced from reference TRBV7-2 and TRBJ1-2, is GAGVSQSPSNKVTEKGKDVELRCDPISGHTALYWYRQSLGQGLEFLIYFQGNSAPDKSGLPSDRFSAERTGGSVSTLTIQRTQQEDSAVYLCASSFLGNGYTFGSGTRLTVV.

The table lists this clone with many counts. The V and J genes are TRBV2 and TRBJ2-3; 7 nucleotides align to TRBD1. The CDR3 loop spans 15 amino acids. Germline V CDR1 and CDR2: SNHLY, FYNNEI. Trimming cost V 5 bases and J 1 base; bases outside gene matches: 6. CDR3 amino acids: CASSRGQGGTDTQYF. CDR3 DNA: TGTGCCAGCAGTCGAGGGCAGGGGGGCACAGATACGCAGTATTTT. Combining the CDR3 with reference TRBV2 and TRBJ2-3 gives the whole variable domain EPEVTQTPSHQVTQMGQEVILRCVPISNHLYFYWYRQILGQKVEFLVSFYNNEISEKSEIFDDQFSVERPDGSNFTLKIRSTKLEDSAMYFCASSRGQGGTDTQYFGPGTRLTVL.

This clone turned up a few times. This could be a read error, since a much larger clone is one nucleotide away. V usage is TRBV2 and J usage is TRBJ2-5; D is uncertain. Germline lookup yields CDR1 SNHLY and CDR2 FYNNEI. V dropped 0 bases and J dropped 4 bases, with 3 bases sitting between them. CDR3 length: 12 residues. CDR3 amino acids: CASSEALETQYF. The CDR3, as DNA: TGTGCCAGCAGTGAAGCGCTAGAGACCCAGTACTTC.

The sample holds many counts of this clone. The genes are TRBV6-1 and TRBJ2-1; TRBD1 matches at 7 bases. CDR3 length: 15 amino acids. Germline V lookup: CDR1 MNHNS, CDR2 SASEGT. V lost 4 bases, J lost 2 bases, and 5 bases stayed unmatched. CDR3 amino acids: CASSARQGAYNEQFF. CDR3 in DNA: TGTGCCAGCAGTGCCCGGCAGGGGGCCTACAATGAGCAGTTCTTC.

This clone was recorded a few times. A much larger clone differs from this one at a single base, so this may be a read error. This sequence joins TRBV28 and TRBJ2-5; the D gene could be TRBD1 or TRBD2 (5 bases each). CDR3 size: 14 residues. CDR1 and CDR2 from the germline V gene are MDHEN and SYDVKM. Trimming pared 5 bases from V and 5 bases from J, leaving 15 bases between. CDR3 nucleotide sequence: TGTGCCAGCAGTAGACAAGTTGGGGGTGAGACCCAGTACTTC. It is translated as CASSRQVGGETQYF.

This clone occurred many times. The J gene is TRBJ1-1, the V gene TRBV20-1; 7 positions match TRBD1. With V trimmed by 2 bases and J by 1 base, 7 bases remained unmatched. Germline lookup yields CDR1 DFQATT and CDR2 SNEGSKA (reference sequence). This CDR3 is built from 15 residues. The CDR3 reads CSARWRGLWNTEAFF. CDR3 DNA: TGCAGTGCTAGATGGAGGGGGCTCTGGAACACTGAAGCTTTCTTT.